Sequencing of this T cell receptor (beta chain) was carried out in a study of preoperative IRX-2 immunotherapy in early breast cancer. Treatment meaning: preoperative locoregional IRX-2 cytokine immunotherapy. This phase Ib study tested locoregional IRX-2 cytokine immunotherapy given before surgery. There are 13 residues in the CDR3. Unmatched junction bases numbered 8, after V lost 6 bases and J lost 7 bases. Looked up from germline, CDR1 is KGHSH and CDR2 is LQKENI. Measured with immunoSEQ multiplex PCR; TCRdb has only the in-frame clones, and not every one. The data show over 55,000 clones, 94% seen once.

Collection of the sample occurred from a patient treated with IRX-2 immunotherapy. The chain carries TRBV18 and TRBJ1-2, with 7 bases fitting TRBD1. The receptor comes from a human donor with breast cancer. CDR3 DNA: TGTGCCAGCTCGTCTAGGCAGGGGGTTGGCTACACCTTC. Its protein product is CASSSRQGVGYTF.